This entry describes one T cell receptor (beta chain). The record originates from a study of blood T cell repertoires in COVID-19. Study information: Sample material is recorded as cDNA or gDNA derived from T cells, B-cell-depleted T cells, or PBMCs.

CDR3 size: 17 residues. V shed 0 bases and J 0 bases; nucleotides not matched to a gene: 3. Germline V gene data show CDR1 as GTSNPN and CDR2 as SVGIG (reference sequence). The assay was immunoSEQ multiplex PCR, and TCRdb's table has in-frame clones only and misses some. Among roughly 170,000 clones, roughly 85% were seen once, and the ten largest hold roughly 18%. The sequence was collected from a man aged 55 to 70 who had recovered from COVID-19. The sequencing sample was made of PBMCs or T cells enriched from blood (not recorded which). The chain couples TRBV30 to TRBJ2-1, with 12 bases identical to TRBD2. CDR3 residues: CAWSVGLAGSSYNEQFF. In DNA form, the CDR3 reads TGTGCCTGGAGTGTAGGACTAGCGGGGAGCTCCTACAATGAGCAGTTCTTC.